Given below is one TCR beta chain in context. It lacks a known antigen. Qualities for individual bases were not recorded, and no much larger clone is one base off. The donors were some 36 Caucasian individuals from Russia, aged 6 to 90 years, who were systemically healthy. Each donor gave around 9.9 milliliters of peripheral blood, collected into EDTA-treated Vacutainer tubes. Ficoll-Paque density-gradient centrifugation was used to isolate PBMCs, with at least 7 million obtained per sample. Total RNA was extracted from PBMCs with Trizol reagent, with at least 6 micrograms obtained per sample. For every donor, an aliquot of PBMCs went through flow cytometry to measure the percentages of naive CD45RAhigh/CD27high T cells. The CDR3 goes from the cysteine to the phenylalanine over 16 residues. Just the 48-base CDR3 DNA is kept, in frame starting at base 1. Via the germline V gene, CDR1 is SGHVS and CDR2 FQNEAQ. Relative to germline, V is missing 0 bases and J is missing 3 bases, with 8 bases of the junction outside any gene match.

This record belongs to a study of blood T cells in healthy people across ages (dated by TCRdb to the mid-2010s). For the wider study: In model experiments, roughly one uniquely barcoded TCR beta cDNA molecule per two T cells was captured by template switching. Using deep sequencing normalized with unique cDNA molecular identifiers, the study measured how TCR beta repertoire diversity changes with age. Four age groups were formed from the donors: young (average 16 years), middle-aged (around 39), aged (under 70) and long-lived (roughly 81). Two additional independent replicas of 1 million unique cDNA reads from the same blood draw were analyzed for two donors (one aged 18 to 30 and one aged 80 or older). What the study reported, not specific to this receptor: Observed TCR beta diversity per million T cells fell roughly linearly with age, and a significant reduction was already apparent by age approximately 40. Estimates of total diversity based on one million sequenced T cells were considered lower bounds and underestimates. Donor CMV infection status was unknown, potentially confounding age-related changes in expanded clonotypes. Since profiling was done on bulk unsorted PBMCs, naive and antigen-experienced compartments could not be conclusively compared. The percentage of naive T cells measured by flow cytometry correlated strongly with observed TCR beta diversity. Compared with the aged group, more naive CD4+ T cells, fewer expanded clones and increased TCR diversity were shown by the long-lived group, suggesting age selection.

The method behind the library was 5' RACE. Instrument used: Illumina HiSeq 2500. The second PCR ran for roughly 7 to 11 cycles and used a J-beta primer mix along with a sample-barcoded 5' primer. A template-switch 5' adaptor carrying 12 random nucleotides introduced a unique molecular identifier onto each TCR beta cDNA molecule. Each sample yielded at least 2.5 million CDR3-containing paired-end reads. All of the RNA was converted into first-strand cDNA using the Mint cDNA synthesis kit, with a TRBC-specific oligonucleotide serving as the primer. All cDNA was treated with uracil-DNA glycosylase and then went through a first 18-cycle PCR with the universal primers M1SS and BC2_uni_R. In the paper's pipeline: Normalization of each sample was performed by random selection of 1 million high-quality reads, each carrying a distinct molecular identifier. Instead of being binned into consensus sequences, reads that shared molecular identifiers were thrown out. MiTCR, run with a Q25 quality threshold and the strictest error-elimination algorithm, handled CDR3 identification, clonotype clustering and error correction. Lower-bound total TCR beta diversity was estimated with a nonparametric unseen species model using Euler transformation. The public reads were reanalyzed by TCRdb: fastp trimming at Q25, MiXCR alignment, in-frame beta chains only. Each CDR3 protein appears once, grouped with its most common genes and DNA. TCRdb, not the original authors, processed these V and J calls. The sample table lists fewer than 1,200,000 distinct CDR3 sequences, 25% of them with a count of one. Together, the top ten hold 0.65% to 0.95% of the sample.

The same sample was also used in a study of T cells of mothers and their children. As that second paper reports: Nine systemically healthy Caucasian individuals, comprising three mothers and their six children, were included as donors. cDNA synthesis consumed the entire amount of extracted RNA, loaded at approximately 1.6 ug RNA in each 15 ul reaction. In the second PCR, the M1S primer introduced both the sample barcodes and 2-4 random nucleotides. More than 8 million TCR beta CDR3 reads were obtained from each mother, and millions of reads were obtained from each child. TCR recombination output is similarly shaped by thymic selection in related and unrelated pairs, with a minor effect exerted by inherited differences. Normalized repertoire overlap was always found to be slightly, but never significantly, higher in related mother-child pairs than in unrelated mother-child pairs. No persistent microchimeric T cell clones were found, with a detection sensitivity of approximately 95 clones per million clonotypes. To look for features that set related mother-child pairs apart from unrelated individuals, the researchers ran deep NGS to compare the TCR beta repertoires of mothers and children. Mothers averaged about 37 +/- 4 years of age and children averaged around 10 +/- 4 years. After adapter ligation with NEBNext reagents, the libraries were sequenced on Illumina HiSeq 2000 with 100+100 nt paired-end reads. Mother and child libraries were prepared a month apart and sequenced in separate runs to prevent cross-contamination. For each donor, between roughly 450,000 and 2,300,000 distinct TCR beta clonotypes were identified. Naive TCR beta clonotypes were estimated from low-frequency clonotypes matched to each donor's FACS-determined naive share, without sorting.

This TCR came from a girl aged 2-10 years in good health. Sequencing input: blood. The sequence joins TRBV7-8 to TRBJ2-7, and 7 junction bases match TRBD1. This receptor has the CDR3 CASSLAGTDIDYEQYF. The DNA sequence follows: TGTGCCAGCAGCTTAGCCGGGACAGATATAGACTACGAGCAGTACTTC.